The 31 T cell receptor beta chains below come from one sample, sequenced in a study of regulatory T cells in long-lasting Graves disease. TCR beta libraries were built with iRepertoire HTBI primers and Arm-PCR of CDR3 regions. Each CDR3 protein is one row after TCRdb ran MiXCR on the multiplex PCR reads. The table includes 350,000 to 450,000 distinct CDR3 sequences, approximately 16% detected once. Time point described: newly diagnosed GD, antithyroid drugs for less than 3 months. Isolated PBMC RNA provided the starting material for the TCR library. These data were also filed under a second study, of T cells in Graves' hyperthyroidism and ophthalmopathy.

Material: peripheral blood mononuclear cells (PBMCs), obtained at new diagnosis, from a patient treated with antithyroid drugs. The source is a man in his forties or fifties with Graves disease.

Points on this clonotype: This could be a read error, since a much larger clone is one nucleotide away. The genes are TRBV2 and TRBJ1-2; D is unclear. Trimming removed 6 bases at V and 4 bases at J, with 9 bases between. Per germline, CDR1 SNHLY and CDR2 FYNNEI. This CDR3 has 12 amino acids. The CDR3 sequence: CASSLKSYGYTF. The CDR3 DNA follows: TGTGCCAGCAGCTTAAAGTCCTATGGCTACACCTTC.

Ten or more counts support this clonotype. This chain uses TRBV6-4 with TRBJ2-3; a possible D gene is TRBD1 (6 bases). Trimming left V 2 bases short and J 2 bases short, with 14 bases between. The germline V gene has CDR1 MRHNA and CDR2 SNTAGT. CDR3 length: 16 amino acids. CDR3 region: CASSDGVDRNTDTQYF. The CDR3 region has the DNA TGTGCCAGCAGTGACGGGGTGGACAGAAACACAGATACGCAGTATTTT.

The CDR3 sequence is CASSYSVVNQPQHF. Here the CDR3 DNA reads TGTGCCAGCAGTTACTCGGTGGTCAATCAGCCCCAGCATTTT. The chain joins TRBV6-5 to TRBJ1-5; D unclear. Germline V CDR1 and CDR2: MNHEY, SVGAGI. Between the trimmed V and J ends, which lost 0 bases and 3 bases, there was a span of 6 bases. The CDR3 length is 14 residues.

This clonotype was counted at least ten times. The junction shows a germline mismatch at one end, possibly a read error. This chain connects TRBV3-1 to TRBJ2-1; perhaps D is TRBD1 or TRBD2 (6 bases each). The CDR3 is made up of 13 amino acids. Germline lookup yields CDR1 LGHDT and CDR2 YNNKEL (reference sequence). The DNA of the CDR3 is TGTGCCAGCAGCCAAGCGGGGGCCCTGAATTGGGTCTTC. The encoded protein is CASSQAGALNWVF.

CDR3: CASSEMWETQYF. CDR3 nucleotide sequence: TGCGCCAGCAGCGAGATGTGGGAGACCCAGTACTTC. The chain joins TRBV5-1 to TRBJ2-3; D is unclear. The tail of the sequence fits TRBJ2-5 better, so the J call may be wrong. This CDR3 is built from 12 residues. Germline CDR1 and CDR2: SGHRS and YFSETQ.

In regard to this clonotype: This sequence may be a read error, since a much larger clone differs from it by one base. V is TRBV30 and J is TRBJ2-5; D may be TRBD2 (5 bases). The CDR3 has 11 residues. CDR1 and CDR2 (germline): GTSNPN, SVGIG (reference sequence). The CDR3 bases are TGTACCTGGAGCGGACAAGAGACCCAGTACTTC. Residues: CTWSGQETQYF.

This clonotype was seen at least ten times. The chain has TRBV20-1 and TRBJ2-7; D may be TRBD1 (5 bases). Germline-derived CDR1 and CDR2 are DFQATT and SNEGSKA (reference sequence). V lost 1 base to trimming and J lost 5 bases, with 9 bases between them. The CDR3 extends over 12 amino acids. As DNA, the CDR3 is TGCAGTGCTAGAGGCAGGGCGGACGAGCAGTACTTC. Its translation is CSARGRADEQYF.

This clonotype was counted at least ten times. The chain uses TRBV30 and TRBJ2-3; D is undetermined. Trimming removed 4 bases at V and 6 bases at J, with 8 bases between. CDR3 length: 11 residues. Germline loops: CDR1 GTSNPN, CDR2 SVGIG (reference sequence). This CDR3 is CAWISGDTQYF. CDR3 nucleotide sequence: TGTGCCTGGATATCAGGCGATACGCAGTATTTT.

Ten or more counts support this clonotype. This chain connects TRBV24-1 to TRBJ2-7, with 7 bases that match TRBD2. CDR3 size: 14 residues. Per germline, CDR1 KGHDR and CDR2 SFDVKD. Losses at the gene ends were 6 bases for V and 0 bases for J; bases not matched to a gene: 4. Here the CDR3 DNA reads TGTGCCACCAGTTCTAGCGGAACCTCCTACGAGCAGTACTTC. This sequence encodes CATSSSGTSYEQYF.

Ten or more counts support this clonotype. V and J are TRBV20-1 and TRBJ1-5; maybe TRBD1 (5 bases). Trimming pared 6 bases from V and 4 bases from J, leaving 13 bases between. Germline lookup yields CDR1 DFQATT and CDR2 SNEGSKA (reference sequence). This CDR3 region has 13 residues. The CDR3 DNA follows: TGCAGTGCCTCAGACGCAGGGAATCAGCCCCAGCATTTT. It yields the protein CSASDAGNQPQHF.

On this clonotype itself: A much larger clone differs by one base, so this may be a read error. CDR3 coding DNA: TGTGCCAGCAGGAGGACAGGGGGCGTGAGCGAGCAGTTCTTC. Protein product: CASRRTGGVSEQFF. V gene TRBV12-3 or TRBV12-4 combines with J gene TRBJ2-1, with 11 bases identical to TRBD1. V shed 6 bases, J shed 10 bases, and the junction held 8 bases outside the gene matches. The CDR3 spans 14 residues.

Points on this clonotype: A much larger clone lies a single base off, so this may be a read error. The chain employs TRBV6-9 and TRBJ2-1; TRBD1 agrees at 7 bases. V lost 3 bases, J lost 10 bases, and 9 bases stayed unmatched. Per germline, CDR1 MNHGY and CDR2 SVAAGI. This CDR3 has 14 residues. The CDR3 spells CASSYRDGTDEQFF. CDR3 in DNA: TGTGCCAGCAGTTACCGAGATGGGACAGACGAGCAGTTCTTC.

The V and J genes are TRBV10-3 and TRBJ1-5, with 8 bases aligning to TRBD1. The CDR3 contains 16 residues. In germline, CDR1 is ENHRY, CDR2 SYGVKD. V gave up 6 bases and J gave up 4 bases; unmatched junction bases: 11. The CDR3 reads CAISPTQGAGNQPQHF. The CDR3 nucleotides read TGTGCCATCAGCCCGACCCAGGGGGCCGGGAATCAGCCCCAGCATTTT.

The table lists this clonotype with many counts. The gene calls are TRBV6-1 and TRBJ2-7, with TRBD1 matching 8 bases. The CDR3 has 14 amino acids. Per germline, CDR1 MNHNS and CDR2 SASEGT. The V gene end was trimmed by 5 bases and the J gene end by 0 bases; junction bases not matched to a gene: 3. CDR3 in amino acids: CASSRTGGSYEQYF. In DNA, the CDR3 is TGTGCCAGCAGTCGTACAGGGGGCTCCTACGAGCAGTACTTC.

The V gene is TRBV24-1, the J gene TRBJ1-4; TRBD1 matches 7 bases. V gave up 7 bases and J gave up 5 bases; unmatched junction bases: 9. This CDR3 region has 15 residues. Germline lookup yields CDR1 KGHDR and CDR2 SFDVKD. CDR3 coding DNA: TGTGCCACCAGAAACCGACAGGGCGAAAATGAAAAACTGTTTTTT. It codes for CATRNRQGENEKLFF.

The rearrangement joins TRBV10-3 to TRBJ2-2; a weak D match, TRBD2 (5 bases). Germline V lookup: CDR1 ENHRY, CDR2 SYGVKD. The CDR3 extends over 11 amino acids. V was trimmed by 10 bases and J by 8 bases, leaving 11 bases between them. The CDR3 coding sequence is TGTGCCACCTTGGGAGCGGGGGAGCTGTTTTTT. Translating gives CATLGAGELFF.

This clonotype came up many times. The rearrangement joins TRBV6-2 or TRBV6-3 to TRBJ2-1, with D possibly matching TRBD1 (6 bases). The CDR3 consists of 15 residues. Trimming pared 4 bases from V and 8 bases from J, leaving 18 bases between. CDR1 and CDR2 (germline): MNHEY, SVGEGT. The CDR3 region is CASSLRQGSGDEQFF. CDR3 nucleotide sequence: TGTGCCAGCAGTTTAAGGCAGGGGTCCGGAGATGAGCAGTTCTTC.

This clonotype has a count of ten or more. CDR3 protein: CASSQDRNIYEQYF. In DNA, the CDR3 is TGCGCCAGCAGCCAGGACAGGAACATCTACGAGCAGTACTTC. The rearrangement joins TRBV5-1 to TRBJ2-7, with 7 bases that match TRBD1. This CDR3 region has 14 residues. From germline, CDR1 is SGHRS and CDR2 YFSETQ. V trimming: 4 bases; J trimming: 3 bases; junction bases outside the gene matches: 7.

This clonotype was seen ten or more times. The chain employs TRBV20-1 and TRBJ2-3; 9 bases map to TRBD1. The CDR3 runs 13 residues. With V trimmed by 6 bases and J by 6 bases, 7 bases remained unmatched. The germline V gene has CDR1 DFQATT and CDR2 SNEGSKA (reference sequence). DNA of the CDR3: TGCAGTGCCGTGACAGGGGGGACGGATACGCAGTATTTT. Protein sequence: CSAVTGGTDTQYF.

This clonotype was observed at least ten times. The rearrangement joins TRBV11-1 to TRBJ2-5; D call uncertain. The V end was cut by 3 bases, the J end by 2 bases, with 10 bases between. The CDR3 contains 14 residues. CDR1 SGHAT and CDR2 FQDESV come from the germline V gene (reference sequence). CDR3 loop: CASSFESDQETQYF. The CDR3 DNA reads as TGTGCCAGCAGCTTTGAGAGCGATCAAGAGACCCAGTACTTC.

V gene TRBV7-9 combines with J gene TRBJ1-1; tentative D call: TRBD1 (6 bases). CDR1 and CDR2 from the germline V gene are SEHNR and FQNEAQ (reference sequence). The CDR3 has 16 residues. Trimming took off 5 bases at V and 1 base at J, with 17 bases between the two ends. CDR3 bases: TGTGCCAGCAGCCAAGGGGGGGGGCGGCGGAACACTGAAGCTTTCTTT. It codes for CASSQGGGRRNTEAFF.

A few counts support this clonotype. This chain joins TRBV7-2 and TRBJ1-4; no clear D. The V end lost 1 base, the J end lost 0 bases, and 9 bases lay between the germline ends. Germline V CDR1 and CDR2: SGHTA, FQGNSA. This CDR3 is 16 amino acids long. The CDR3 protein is CASSLGRAATNEKLFF. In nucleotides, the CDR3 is TGTGCCAGCAGCTTAGGGAGGGCCGCAACTAATGAAAAACTGTTTTTT.

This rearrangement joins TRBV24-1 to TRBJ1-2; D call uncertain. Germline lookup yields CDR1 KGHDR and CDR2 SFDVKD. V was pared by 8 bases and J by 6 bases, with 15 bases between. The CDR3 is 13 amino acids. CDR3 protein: CATKSPGGHGYTF. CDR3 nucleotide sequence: TGTGCCACCAAATCACCGGGCGGCCATGGCTACACCTTC.

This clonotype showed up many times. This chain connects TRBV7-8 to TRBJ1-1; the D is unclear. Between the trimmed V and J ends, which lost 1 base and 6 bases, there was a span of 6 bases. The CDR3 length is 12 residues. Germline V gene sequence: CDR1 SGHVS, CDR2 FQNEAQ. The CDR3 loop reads CASSLGSSEAFF. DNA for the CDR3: TGTGCCAGCAGCTTAGGGTCTTCTGAAGCTTTCTTT.

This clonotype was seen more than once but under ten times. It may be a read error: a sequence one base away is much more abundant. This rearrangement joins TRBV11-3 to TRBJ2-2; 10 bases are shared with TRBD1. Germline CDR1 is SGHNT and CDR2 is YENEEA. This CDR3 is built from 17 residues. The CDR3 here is CANSPEAGQGLTGELFF. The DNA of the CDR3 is TGTGCCAACAGCCCTGAGGCGGGACAGGGGCTCACCGGGGAGCTGTTTTTT.

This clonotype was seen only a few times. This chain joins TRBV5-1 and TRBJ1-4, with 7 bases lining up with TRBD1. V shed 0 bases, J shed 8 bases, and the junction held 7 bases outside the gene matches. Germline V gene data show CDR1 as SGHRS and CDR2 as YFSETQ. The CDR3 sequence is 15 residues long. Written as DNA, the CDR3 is TGCGCCAGCAGCTTGGGACAGGGAGAAATCGAAAAACTGTTTTTT. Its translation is CASSLGQGEIEKLFF. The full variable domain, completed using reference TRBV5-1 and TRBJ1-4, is KAGVTQTPRYLIKTRGQQVTLSCSPISGHRSVSWYQQTPGQGLQFLFEYFSETQRNKGNFPGRFSGRQFSNSRSEMNVSTLELGDSALYLCASSLGQGEIEKLFFGSGTQLSVL.

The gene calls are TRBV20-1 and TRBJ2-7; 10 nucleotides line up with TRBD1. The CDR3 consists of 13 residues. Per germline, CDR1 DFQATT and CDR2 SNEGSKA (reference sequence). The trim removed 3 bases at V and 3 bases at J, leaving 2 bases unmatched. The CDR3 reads CSARGQGLYEQYF. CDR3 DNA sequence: TGCAGTGCTAGGGGACAGGGGCTCTACGAGCAGTACTTC.

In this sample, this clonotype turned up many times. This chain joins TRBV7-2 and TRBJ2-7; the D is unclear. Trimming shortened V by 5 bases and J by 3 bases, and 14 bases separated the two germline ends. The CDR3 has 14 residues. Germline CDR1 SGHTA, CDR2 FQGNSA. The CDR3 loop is CASSINAQGYEQYF. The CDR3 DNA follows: TGTGCCAGCAGCATAAACGCTCAAGGCTACGAGCAGTACTTC.

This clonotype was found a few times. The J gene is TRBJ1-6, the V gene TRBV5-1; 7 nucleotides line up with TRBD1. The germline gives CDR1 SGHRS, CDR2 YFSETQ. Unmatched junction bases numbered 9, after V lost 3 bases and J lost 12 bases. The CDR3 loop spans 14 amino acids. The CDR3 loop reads CASSSGTELRPLHF. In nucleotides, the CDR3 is TGCGCCAGCAGCTCCGGGACAGAATTAAGACCCCTCCACTTT. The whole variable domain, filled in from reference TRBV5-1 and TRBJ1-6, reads KAGVTQTPRYLIKTRGQQVTLSCSPISGHRSVSWYQQTPGQGLQFLFEYFSETQRNKGNFPGRFSGRQFSNSRSEMNVSTLELGDSALYLCASSSGTELRPLHFGNGTRLTVT.

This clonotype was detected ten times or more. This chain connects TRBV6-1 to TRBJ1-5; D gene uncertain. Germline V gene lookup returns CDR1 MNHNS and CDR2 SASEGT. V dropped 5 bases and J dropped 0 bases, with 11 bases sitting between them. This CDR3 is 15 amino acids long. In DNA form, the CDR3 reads TGTGCCAGCAGTCCCTCGGACCTTAGCAATCAGCCCCAGCATTTT. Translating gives CASSPSDLSNQPQHF.

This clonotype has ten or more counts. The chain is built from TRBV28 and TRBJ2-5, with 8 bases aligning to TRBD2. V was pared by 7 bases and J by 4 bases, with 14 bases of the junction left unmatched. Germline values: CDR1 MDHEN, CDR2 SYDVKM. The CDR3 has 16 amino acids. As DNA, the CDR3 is TGTGCCAGCACTGCCCGGCGGGGGGCCACTCGAGAGACCCAGTACTTC. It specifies CASTARRGATRETQYF. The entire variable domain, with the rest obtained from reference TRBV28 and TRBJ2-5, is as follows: DVKVTQSSRYLVKRTGEKVFLECVQDMDHENMFWYRQDPGLGLRLIYFSYDVKMKEKGDIPEGYSVSREKKERFSLILESASTNQTSMYLCASTARRGATRETQYFGPGTRLLVL.